This entry describes one TCR beta chain. Its matching antigen is unknown. Produced via immunoSEQ multiplex PCR; TCRdb's table is partial and in-frame only. The data show about 180,000 clones, with 85% to 95% seen just once and around 1.5% held by the top ten. The data derive from a study of T cell responses to AZD1222 COVID-19 vaccine. With V trimmed by 0 bases and J by 2 bases, 5 bases remained unmatched. The CDR3 contains 17 residues. Per the germline V gene, CDR1 is MGHRA and CDR2 is YSYEKL. Regarding the study as a whole: Increased Spike-specific TCR breadth and depth were observed after two AZD1222 doses. Only a handful of individuals given AZD1222 were seropositive at baseline. Donors in the cohort were predominantly white British and more often female, and clonal diversity was possibly underestimated. Without day 14 samples, only post-peak T cell repertoires were studied.

This sequence was found in an adult who received the AZD1222 COVID-19 vaccine. This chain joins TRBV4-1 and TRBJ2-1; 9 bases agree with TRBD2. Here the sequenced sample was peripheral blood, taken 28 days after the second AZD1222 dose. Here the CDR3 reads CASSQEFLAGPYNEQFF. The CDR3 DNA reads TGCGCCAGCAGCCAAGAGTTTCTAGCGGGACCCTACAATGAGCAGTTCTTC.